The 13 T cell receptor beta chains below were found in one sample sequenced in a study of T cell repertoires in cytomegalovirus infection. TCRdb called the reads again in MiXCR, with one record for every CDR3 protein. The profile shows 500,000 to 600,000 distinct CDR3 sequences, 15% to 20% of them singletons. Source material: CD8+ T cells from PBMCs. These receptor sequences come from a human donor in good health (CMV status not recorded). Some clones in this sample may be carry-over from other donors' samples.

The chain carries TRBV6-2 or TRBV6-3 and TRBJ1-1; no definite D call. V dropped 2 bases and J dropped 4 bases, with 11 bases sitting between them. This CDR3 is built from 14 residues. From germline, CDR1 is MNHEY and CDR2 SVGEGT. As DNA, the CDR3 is TGTGCCAGCAGTTACGAACCCCTAAGCACTGAAGCTTTCTTT. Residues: CASSYEPLSTEAFF.

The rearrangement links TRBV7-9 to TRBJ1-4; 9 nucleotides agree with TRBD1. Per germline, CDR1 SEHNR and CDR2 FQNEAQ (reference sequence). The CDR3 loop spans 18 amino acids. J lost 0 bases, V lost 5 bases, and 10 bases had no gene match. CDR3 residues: CASSVRQGGDPTNEKLFF. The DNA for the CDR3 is TGTGCCAGCAGCGTGAGACAGGGGGGGGACCCAACTAATGAAAAACTGTTTTTT. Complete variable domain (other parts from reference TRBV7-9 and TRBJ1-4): DTGVSQNPRHKITKRGQNVTFRCDPISEHNRLYWYRQTLGQGPEFLTYFQNEAQLEKSRLLSDRFSAERPKGSFSTLEIQRTEQGDSAMYLCASSVRQGGDPTNEKLFFGSGTQLSVL.

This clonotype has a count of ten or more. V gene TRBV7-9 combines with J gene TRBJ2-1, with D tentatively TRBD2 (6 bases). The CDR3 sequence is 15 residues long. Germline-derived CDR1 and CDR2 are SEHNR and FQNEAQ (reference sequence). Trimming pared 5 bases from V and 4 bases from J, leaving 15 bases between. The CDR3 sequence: CASSRGKPPYNEQFF. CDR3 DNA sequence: TGTGCCAGCAGCCGCGGGAAGCCACCGTACAATGAGCAGTTCTTC.

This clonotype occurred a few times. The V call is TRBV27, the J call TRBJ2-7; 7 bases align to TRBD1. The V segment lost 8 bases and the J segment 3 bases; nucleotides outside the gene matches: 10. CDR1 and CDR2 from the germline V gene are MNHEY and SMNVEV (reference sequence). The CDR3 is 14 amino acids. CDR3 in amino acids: CASGKTGKGYEQYF. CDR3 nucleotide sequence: TGTGCCAGCGGAAAGACAGGGAAGGGCTACGAGCAGTACTTC.

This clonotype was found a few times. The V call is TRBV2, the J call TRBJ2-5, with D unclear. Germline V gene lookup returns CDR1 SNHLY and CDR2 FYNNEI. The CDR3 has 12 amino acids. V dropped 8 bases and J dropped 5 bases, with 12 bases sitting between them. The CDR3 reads CASPRGRETQYF. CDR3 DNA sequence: TGTGCCAGCCCTCGCGGTCGGGAGACCCAGTACTTC.

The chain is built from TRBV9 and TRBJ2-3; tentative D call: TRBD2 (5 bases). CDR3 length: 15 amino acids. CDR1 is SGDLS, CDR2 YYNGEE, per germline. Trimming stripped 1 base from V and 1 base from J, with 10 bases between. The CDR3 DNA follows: TGTGCCAGCAGCGTAAAGGATAGCGGCACAGATACGCAGTATTTT. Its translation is CASSVKDSGTDTQYF.

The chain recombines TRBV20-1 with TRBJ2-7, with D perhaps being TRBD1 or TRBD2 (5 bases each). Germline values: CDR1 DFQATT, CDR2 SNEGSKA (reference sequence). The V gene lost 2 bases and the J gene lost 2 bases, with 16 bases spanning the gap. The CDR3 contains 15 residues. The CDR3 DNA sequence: TGCAGTGCTAGACCCCCCGGGACCCCTGCCTACGAGCAGTACTTC. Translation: CSARPPGTPAYEQYF.

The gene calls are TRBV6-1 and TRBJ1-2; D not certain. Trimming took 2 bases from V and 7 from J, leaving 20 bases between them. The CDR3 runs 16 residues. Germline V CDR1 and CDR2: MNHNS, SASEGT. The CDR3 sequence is CASSERRLAARGGYTF. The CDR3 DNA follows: TGTGCCAGCAGTGAAAGGAGGCTGGCCGCCCGGGGTGGCTACACCTTC.

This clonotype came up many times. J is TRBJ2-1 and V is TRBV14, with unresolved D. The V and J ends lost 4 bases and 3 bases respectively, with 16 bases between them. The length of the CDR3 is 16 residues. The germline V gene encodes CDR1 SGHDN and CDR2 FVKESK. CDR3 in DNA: TGTGCCAGCAGCCTCTCCGGAAGACTGCGCTACAATGAGCAGTTCTTC. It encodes CASSLSGRLRYNEQFF.

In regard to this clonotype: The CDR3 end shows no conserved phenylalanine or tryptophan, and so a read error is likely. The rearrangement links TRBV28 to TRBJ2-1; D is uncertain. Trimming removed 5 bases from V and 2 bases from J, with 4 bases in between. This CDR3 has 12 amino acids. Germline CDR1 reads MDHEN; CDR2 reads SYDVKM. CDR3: CASSLTYNEQFL. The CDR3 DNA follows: TGTGCCAGCAGTCTTACCTACAATGAGCAGTTCTTA.

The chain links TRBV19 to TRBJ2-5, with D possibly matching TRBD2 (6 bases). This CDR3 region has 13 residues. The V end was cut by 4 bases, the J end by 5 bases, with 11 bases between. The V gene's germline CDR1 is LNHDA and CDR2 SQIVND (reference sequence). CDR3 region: CASSTSEGETQYF. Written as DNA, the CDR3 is TGTGCCAGTAGTACCTCGGAGGGGGAGACCCAGTACTTC. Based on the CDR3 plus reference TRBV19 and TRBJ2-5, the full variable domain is DGGITQSPKYLFRKEGQNVTLSCEQNLNHDAMYWYRQDPGQGLRLIYYSQIVNDFQKGDIAEGYSVSREKKESFPLTVTSAQKNPTAFYLCASSTSEGETQYFGPGTRLLVL.

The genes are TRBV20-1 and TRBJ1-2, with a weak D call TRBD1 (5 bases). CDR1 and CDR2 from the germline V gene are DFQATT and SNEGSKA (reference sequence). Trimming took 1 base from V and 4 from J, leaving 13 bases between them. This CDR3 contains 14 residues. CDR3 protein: CSARAQGDFYGYTF. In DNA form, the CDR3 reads TGCAGTGCTAGAGCTCAAGGGGATTTCTATGGCTACACCTTC.

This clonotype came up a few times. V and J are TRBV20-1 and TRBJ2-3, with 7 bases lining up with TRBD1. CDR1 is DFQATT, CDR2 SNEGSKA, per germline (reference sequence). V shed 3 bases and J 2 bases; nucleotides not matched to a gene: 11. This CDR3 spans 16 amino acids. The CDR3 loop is CSARDLGTDPTDTQYF. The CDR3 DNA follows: TGCAGTGCTAGGGACCTAGGGACAGACCCCACAGATACGCAGTATTTT.